What follows describes a single T cell receptor beta chain. The data originate from a study of T cells in Graves' hyperthyroidism and ophthalmopathy. This CDR3 region has 14 residues. V lost 3 bases to trimming and J lost 3 bases, with 11 bases between them. Germline CDR1 and CDR2: KGHSH and LQKENI. It was RNA transcripts that yielded the amplified TCR beta CDR3 regions. The HTBI primer set served for first-round RT-PCR of the TCR CDR3. TCRdb processed the multiplex PCR reads anew with MiXCR; each CDR3 protein has one entry. The data show under 400,000 distinct CDR3 sequences, 21% seen once. For Graves' hyperthyroidism to be stable, ophthalmopathy could not progress within 18 months. Pregnant or lactating patients were excluded, as were those with uncontrolled infection or other autoimmune disease.

Sample: blood. The sequence came from a woman between 50 and 59 years old with Graves' hyperthyroidism. The V gene is TRBV18, the J gene TRBJ2-5; D is uncertain. The CDR3 loop is CASSPQVVEETQYF. The CDR3 DNA is TGTGCCAGCTCACCCCAAGTGGTCGAAGAGACCCAGTACTTC.